One sample yielded the 5 T cell receptor beta chains listed below, sequenced in a study of OX40 agonist ivuxolimab in advanced cancers. TCRdb's copy holds only in-frame clones and misses some; the assay was immunoSEQ multiplex PCR. The sample lists fewer than 35,000 clones; approximately 90% were seen once. The sample in question was CD4+ or CD8+ T cells sorted from blood, obtained in a trial of the OX40 agonist ivuxolimab. The receptors were gathered from an adult with an advanced solid tumor such as melanoma, head and neck, liver or kidney cancer.

V gene TRBV27 combines with J gene TRBJ2-1; the match to TRBD2 covers 11 bases. CDR3 length: 15 residues. Trimming removed 4 bases from V and 5 bases from J; junction bases left unmatched: 4. Germline V gene data show CDR1 as MNHEY and CDR2 as SMNVEV (reference sequence). The CDR3 sequence: CASSSGTSGHNEQFF. CDR3 bases: TGTGCCAGCAGTTCCGGGACTAGCGGACACAATGAGCAGTTCTTC.

This clone was seen only once. The V call is TRBV6-6, the J call TRBJ2-2; 10 nucleotides agree with TRBD1. The germline gives CDR1 MNHNY, CDR2 SVGAGI (reference sequence). The CDR3 runs to 15 residues. V lost 3 bases to trimming and J lost 5 bases; unmatched junction nucleotides: 3. The CDR3 loop reads CASSYGTGETGELFF. The CDR3 nucleotides are TGTGCCAGCAGTTATGGGACAGGGGAAACCGGGGAGCTGTTTTTT.

A remark on this clone: The same CDR3 is also encoded by other DNA sequences in this sample. This sequence joins TRBV9 and TRBJ2-1; 7 bases line up with TRBD2. Germline V lookup: CDR1 SGDLS, CDR2 YYNGEE. Trimming cost V 0 bases and J 4 bases; bases outside gene matches: 1. The length of the CDR3 is 14 residues. For the CDR3, the DNA is TGTGCCAGCAGCGTAGGCGGGAGTTACAATGAGCAGTTCTTC. Its protein is CASSVGGSYNEQFF. Variable domain in full (rest from reference TRBV9 and TRBJ2-1): DSGVTQTPKHLITATGQRVTLRCSPRSGDLSVYWYQQSLDQGLQFLIQYYNGEERAKGNILERFSAQQFPDLHSELNLSSLELGDSALYFCASSVGGSYNEQFFGPGTRLTVL.

V usage is TRBV5-1 and J usage is TRBJ2-7, with D perhaps TRBD1 (5 bases). The germline V and J ends were trimmed by 0 bases and 7 bases, with 14 bases remaining between them. This CDR3 contains 14 residues. Germline CDR1 SGHRS, CDR2 YFSETQ. The chain's CDR3 is CASSLAQPPGEQYF. CDR3 in DNA: TGCGCCAGCAGCTTGGCCCAACCCCCAGGGGAGCAGTACTTC.

J is TRBJ2-7 and V is TRBV5-6; D might be TRBD1 (6 bases). V lost 4 bases to trimming and J lost 3 bases, with 14 bases between them. CDR1 SGHDT and CDR2 YYEEEE come from the germline V gene. This CDR3 contains 14 residues. The CDR3, as DNA: TGTGCCAGCAGCACCGGACAGCCATTCTACGAGCAGTACTTC. Protein sequence: CASSTGQPFYEQYF.